Listed below are T cell receptor beta chains from one sample, sequenced in a study of blood T cell repertoires in COVID-19. Sequenced by immunoSEQ multiplex PCR; TCRdb stores in-frame clones only, minus some. The sample carries more than 120,000 clones, approximately 85% recorded once. The sequenced sample consisted of peripheral blood. All receptors come from a human donor with acute or convalescent COVID-19. The donor label of this sample is uncertain. Each CDR3 is given with its conserved first and last residue. Fields, in order: CDR3 length, clone size, D gene, V gene, J gene, CDR3 DNA, CDR3 protein. The D gene is left open where the match is weak. A clone size is listed for some rows: how often the clone was seen (once, few, many), or a class if it is expanded.

len: 15
abundance: NA
d_gene: TRBD1
v_gene: TRBV7-9
j_gene: TRBJ1-4
CDR3nt: TGTGCCAGCAGCTTCACAGGGGGGCCTAATGAAAAACTGTTTTTT
CDR3aa: CASSFTGGPNEKLFF

len: 14
abundance: NA
d_gene: NA
v_gene: TRBV5-1
j_gene: TRBJ2-1
CDR3nt: TGCGCCAGCAGCTTGTCCCCGGGGTACAATGAGCAGTTCTTC
CDR3aa: CASSLSPGYNEQFF

len: 15
abundance: NA
d_gene: NA
v_gene: TRBV15
j_gene: TRBJ2-1
CDR3nt: TGTGCCACCAGCCGCGACCTCTGGACAGCCAATGAGCAGTTCTTC
CDR3aa: CATSRDLWTANEQFF

len: 17
abundance: NA
d_gene: TRBD2
v_gene: TRBV5-4
j_gene: TRBJ2-5
CDR3nt: TGTGCCAGCAGCCCTCCCGGGACTAGCCATCGCCAAGAGACCCAGTACTTC
CDR3aa: CASSPPGTSHRQETQYF

len: 14
abundance: NA
d_gene: NA
v_gene: TRBV28
j_gene: TRBJ2-5
CDR3nt: TGTGCCAGCAGCCCTAGGGACTTCCGAGAGACCCAGTACTTC
CDR3aa: CASSPRDFRETQYF

len: 14
abundance: NA
d_gene: NA
v_gene: TRBV5-6
j_gene: TRBJ1-5
CDR3nt: TGTGCCAGCAGCCGTTCGTCCGGGTACCAGCCCCAGCATTTT
CDR3aa: CASSRSSGYQPQHF

len: 13
abundance: NA
d_gene: NA
v_gene: TRBV7-9
j_gene: TRBJ1-1
CDR3nt: TGTGCCAGCAGCCCGAGCGGGGACACTGAAGCTTTCTTT
CDR3aa: CASSPSGDTEAFF

len: 16
abundance: NA
d_gene: NA
v_gene: TRBV7-9
j_gene: TRBJ1-6
CDR3nt: TGTGCCAGCAGCCTTGGGGCGAGCTCCTATAATTCACCCCTCCACTTT
CDR3aa: CASSLGASSYNSPLHF

len: 17
abundance: few
d_gene: TRBD1
v_gene: TRBV7-6
j_gene: TRBJ1-4
CDR3nt: TGTGCCAGCAGCTACGTCCCGGGACAGGGAGCTAATGAAAAACTGTTTTTT
CDR3aa: CASSYVPGQGANEKLFF

len: 18
abundance: NA
d_gene: TRBD1
v_gene: TRBV7-8
j_gene: TRBJ1-4
CDR3nt: TGTGCCAGCAGCTTAGAGGGCTACAGGGGGCGGTTAAGTGAAAAACTGTTTTTT
CDR3aa: CASSLEGYRGRLSEKLFF

len: 13
abundance: few
d_gene: NA
v_gene: TRBV7-9
j_gene: TRBJ1-1
CDR3nt: TGTGCCAGCAACTCCGGACAGCACACTGAAGCTTTCTTT
CDR3aa: CASNSGQHTEAFF